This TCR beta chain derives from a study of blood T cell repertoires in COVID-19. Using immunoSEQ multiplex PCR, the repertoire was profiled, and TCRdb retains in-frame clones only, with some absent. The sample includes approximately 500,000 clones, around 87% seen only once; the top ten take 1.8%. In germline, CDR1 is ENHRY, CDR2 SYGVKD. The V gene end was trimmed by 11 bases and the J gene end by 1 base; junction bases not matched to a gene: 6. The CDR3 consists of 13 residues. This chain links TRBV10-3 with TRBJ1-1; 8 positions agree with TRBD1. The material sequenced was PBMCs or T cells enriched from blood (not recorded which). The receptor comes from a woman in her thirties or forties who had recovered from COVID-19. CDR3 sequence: CAVGGQENTEAFF. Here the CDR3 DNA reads TGTGCCGTGGGGGGACAGGAGAACACTGAAGCTTTCTTT.